These 14 T cell receptor beta chains were all obtained from the same sample, sequenced in a study of shared clonotypes between healthy human individuals. Produced via immunoSEQ multiplex PCR; TCRdb's table is partial and in-frame only. The sample contains some 2,000,000 clones, roughly 94% of which appear only once. The source material was naive CD4+ T cells sorted from blood. Subset here: CD45RA+ positively selected. These receptors were taken from a man aged 18-30 years in good health.

The chain employs TRBV29-1 and TRBJ2-6; D unresolved. The CDR3 runs 17 residues. V was clipped by 1 base and J by 1 base, with 14 bases between them. Germline-derived CDR1 and CDR2 are SQVTM and ANQGSEA. The CDR3 DNA reads as TGCAGCGTTGAAGTAGTTAGATACCGTTCTGGGGCCAACGTCCTGACTTTC. Translation: CSVEVVRYRSGANVLTF.

The J gene is TRBJ2-7, the V gene TRBV20-1; D is unclear. The CDR3 totals 11 residues. From germline, CDR1 is DFQATT and CDR2 SNEGSKA (reference sequence). V was cut by 3 bases and J by 0 bases, with 3 bases left in between. CDR3 DNA sequence: TGCAGTGCTAGTCTCTCCTACGAGCAGTACTTC. Its translation is CSASLSYEQYF.

On this clone itself: This same CDR3 is encoded by further DNA sequences in the sample. The chain couples TRBV10-1 to TRBJ1-1, with D maybe TRBD1 (5 bases). CDR1 is WNHNN and CDR2 is SYGVQD in the germline V gene (reference sequence). V lost 3 bases to trimming and J lost 2 bases, with 7 bases between them. The CDR3 contains 13 residues. The CDR3 protein is CASSERGNTEAFF. DNA for the CDR3: TGCGCCAGCAGTGAAAGGGGCAACACTGAAGCTTTCTTT.

This chain links TRBV19 with TRBJ1-2; 8 bases are a match to TRBD1. Germline V gives CDR1 LNHDA, CDR2 SQIVND (reference sequence). This CDR3 comprises 14 residues. Losses at the gene ends were 10 bases for V and 6 bases for J; bases not matched to a gene: 13. Here the CDR3 DNA reads TGTGCCATTGGGACAGGCGCTTACATGGATGGCTACACCTTC. Translated: CAIGTGAYMDGYTF.

The rearrangement uses TRBV6-4 and TRBJ2-1; 7 bases map to TRBD2. CDR1 MRHNA and CDR2 SNTAGT come from the germline V gene. The CDR3 contains 16 residues. V shed 6 bases and J 2 bases; nucleotides not matched to a gene: 10. The CDR3 region has the DNA TGTGCCAGCAGCTTTTACGGCGGGGGAGCCTACAATGAGCAGTTCTTC. It translates to CASSFYGGGAYNEQFF.

J is TRBJ2-2 and V is TRBV6-6; D ambiguous. The CDR3 has 14 amino acids. Germline V CDR1 and CDR2: MNHNY, SVGAGI (reference sequence). V shed 8 bases and J shed 1 base, with 11 bases lying between them. The CDR3 region has the DNA TGTGCCAGCGTCCCAGGCCTGAACACCGGGGAGCTGTTTTTT. This codes for CASVPGLNTGELFF.

This clone was picked up one time. V gene TRBV5-1 combines with J gene TRBJ2-1, with 9 positions matching TRBD2. The CDR3 sequence is 14 residues long. Germline loops: CDR1 SGHRS, CDR2 YFSETQ. Trimming at V came to 2 bases and at J to 7 bases, leaving 4 bases not matched to a gene. The CDR3 region has the DNA TGCGCCAGCAGCTTCATGACTAGCGGTAATGAGCAGTTCTTC. This gives the protein CASSFMTSGNEQFF.

The rearrangement uses TRBV2 and TRBJ2-7; possible D gene TRBD1, 5 bases. Germline V lookup: CDR1 SNHLY, CDR2 FYNNEI. The CDR3 length is 12 residues. V was clipped by 11 bases and J by 0 bases, with 11 bases between them. CDR3 loop: CAGLTDSYEQYF. The CDR3 DNA reads TGTGCCGGGTTGACAGACTCCTACGAGCAGTACTTC. The full variable domain, with the rest looked up from reference TRBV2 and TRBJ2-7, is EPEVTQTPSHQVTQMGQEVILRCVPISNHLYFYWYRQILGQKVEFLVSFYNNEISEKSEIFDDQFSVERPDGSNFTLKIRSTKLEDSAMYFCAGLTDSYEQYFGPGTRLTVT.

The rearrangement links TRBV25-1 to TRBJ2-2; D is ambiguous. This CDR3 spans 12 amino acids. Germline loops: CDR1 MGHDK, CDR2 SYGVNS. V gave up 8 bases and J gave up 5 bases, with 9 bases separating them. The CDR3 reads CASHPPTGELFF. CDR3 coding DNA: TGTGCCAGCCATCCTCCGACCGGGGAGCTGTTTTTT.

The chain has TRBV6-6 and TRBJ2-5, with D tentatively TRBD1 (5 bases). The V and J ends lost 7 bases and 2 bases respectively, with 17 bases between them. This CDR3 comprises 15 residues. Germline V gives CDR1 MNHNY, CDR2 SVGAGI (reference sequence). The CDR3 loop is CASTPRRAPQETQYF. In nucleotides, the CDR3 is TGTGCCAGCACCCCCCGCAGGGCGCCTCAAGAGACCCAGTACTTC.

This clone was counted a single time. The chain employs TRBV10-3 and TRBJ1-1; possible D gene TRBD1, 5 bases. V was pared by 4 bases and J by 4 bases, with 13 bases between. Germline V CDR1 and CDR2: ENHRY, SYGVKD. CDR3 length equals 14 residues. CDR3 sequence reads: CAISGRGEGTEAFF. The CDR3, as DNA: TGTGCCATCAGTGGAAGAGGGGAGGGCACTGAAGCTTTCTTT.

V gene TRBV5-6 combines with J gene TRBJ2-3; TRBD2 agrees at 7 bases. Germline V gene lookup returns CDR1 SGHDT and CDR2 YYEEEE. V lost 3 bases, J lost 1 base, and 5 bases stayed unmatched. The CDR3 contains 15 residues. The CDR3 spells CASSWGEGGTDTQYF. DNA of the CDR3: TGTGCCAGCAGCTGGGGGGAGGGAGGCACAGATACGCAGTATTTT.

This chain joins TRBV2 and TRBJ2-3; TRBD2 is a possible D gene (5 bases). The CDR3 loop spans 15 amino acids. Germline V gives CDR1 SNHLY, CDR2 FYNNEI. V lost 6 bases and J lost 4, with 17 bases in between. The DNA of the CDR3 is TGTGCCAGCAGGAATGAAGTCCTAGCAGCAGATACGCAGTATTTT. Its translation: CASRNEVLAADTQYF.

This chain connects TRBV15 to TRBJ2-5; D may be TRBD2 (6 bases). The length of the CDR3 is 18 residues. V gave up 0 bases and J gave up 2 bases, with 19 bases separating them. From germline, CDR1 is LNHNV and CDR2 YYDKDF (reference sequence). CDR3 in amino acids: CATSREFTGVAAQETQYF. CDR3 coding DNA: TGTGCCACCAGCAGAGAGTTCACGGGAGTGGCGGCGCAAGAGACCCAGTACTTC. The variable domain in full, with the rest retrieved from reference TRBV15 and TRBJ2-5, is DAMVIQNPRYQVTQFGKPVTLSCSQTLNHNVMYWYQQKSSQAPKLLFHYYDKDFNNEADTPDNFQSRRPNTSFCFLDIRSPGLGDTAMYLCATSREFTGVAAQETQYFGPGTRLLVL.